A selection of T cell receptor beta chains follows, all from one sample in a study of T cell changes during pregnancy in multiple sclerosis. The repertoire was sequenced with immunoSEQ multiplex PCR; TCRdb's copy has only in-frame clones and lacks some. The sample records around 62,000 clones, roughly 93% being singletons. Here the sequenced sample was CD8+ T cells from peripheral blood mononuclear cells, taken in the second trimester of pregnancy. These TCRs come from a female donor with multiple sclerosis, enrolled in a pregnancy study. CDR3s include the opening cysteine and the closing phenylalanine or tryptophan. D genes are given only for firm matches. Expanded clones are given a class, and other clones once, few, many or no size at all.

J: TRBJ2-3; V: TRBV4-1; D: .; size: .; DNA: TGCGCCAGCAGCCTTCCCATCTTAGCGGAGGGGAGCACAGATACGCAGTATTTT; CDR3: CASSLPILAEGSTDTQYF
J: TRBJ1-2; V: TRBV6-5; D: .; size: .; DNA: TGTGCCAGCAGTTACTCCTTCAGCTATGGCTACACCTTC; CDR3: CASSYSFSYGYTF
J: TRBJ2-3; V: TRBV2; D: .; size: once; DNA: TGTGCCAGAGTTGATGAGGGTACGCAGTATTTT; CDR3: CARVDEGTQYF
J: TRBJ2-1; V: TRBV13; D: .; size: .; DNA: TGTGCCAGCAGCTTTAACAGGTACAATGAGCAGTTCTTC; CDR3: CASSFNRYNEQFF
J: TRBJ1-5; V: TRBV29-1; D: .; size: .; DNA: TGCAGCGTTGAAGATGGGGAGGGCAATCAGCCCCAGCATTTT; CDR3: CSVEDGEGNQPQHF
J: TRBJ2-6; V: TRBV7-6; D: .; size: few; DNA: TGTGCCAGCAGCTTAGATGGCCGAGGGGGGGCCAACGTCCTGACTTTC; CDR3: CASSLDGRGGANVLTF
J: TRBJ2-2; V: TRBV27; D: TRBD2; size: .; DNA: TGTGCCACCCTCGGACTAGCGGGATCCGGGGAGCTGTTTTTT; CDR3: CATLGLAGSGELFF
J: TRBJ1-1; V: TRBV7-2; D: TRBD1; size: .; DNA: TGTGCCAGCAGCTTGGCCATCACAGGGGAAACTGAAGCTTTCTTT; CDR3: CASSLAITGETEAFF
J: TRBJ2-7; V: TRBV7-9; D: TRBD1; size: .; DNA: TGTGCCAGCAGCTTTCTACAGGGGCCATCCGAGCAGTACTTC; CDR3: CASSFLQGPSEQYF
J: TRBJ2-3; V: TRBV7-2; D: .; size: .; DNA: TGTGCCAGCAGCGCCTCCGGGTCCCGCACAGATACGCAGTATTTT; CDR3: CASSASGSRTDTQYF
J: TRBJ2-2; V: TRBV2; D: .; size: .; DNA: TGTGCCAATCTGGGAGCGAACACCGGGGAGCTGTTTTTT; CDR3: CANLGANTGELFF
J: TRBJ1-2; V: TRBV29-1; D: .; size: .; DNA: TGCAGCGTTGTATTCGCAGGCGGGGACTATGGCTACACCTTC; CDR3: CSVVFAGGDYGYTF
J: TRBJ2-3; V: TRBV4-1; D: .; size: .; DNA: TGCGCCAGCAGCCAGGCCGGGTCCACAGATACGCAGTATTTT; CDR3: CASSQAGSTDTQYF
J: TRBJ1-3; V: TRBV4-2; D: .; size: .; DNA: TGTGCCAGCAGCCAAGCGGGGTATTCGCAGGGGAACACCATATATTTT; CDR3: CASSQAGYSQGNTIYF
J: TRBJ2-7; V: TRBV28; D: .; size: .; DNA: TGTGCCAGCAGCCAACACCACGGGACACGATATTACGAGCAGTACTTC; CDR3: CASSQHHGTRYYEQYF
J: TRBJ2-3; V: TRBV7-5; D: .; size: .; DNA: TGTGTCAGAAGCTTCGCGGAGGCCTCCTTACCCCCTTTCACTAGCACAGATACGCAGTATTTT; CDR3: CVRSFAEASLPPFTSTDTQYF
J: TRBJ2-1; V: TRBV7-6; D: .; size: .; DNA: TGTGCCAGCAGCTTACTCACAGGGAGAAAGCTCTTC; CDR3: CASSLLTGRKLF
J: TRBJ2-2; V: TRBV29-1; D: .; size: once; DNA: TGCAGCGTTGAAGATTCGGGTTCGGCAGCTCCTTTCACCGGGGAGCTGTTTTTT; CDR3: CSVEDSGSAAPFTGELFF
J: TRBJ2-3; V: TRBV10-2; D: TRBD2; size: once; DNA: TGCGCCAGCAGCCAGACTAGCGGGAGCAGAGATACGCAGTATTTT; CDR3: CASSQTSGSRDTQYF
J: TRBJ2-5; V: TRBV5-8; D: .; size: .; DNA: TGTGCCAGCAGCTTTAAGGGGTTTGAGACCCAGTACTTC; CDR3: CASSFKGFETQYF
J: TRBJ1-3; V: TRBV28; D: TRBD1; size: .; DNA: TGTGCCAGCAGGCCGCAGGGGGCTTCTGGAAACACCATATATTTT; CDR3: CASRPQGASGNTIYF
J: TRBJ2-1; V: TRBV12-5; D: TRBD2; size: .; DNA: TGTGCTAGTGGTTCACCACTAGCGGGGGGGCACAATGAGCAGTTCTTC; CDR3: CASGSPLAGGHNEQFF
J: TRBJ2-7; V: TRBV7-6; D: TRBD1; size: .; DNA: TGTGCCAGCAGCTTATCCGGGACAGGGCCTGGCGAGCAGTACTTC; CDR3: CASSLSGTGPGEQYF
J: TRBJ2-1; V: TRBV11-2; D: TRBD2; size: .; DNA: TGTGCCAGCAGCTTCAGACTAGCGGGAGCCCCGAGCTCCTACAATGAGCAGTTCTTC; CDR3: CASSFRLAGAPSSYNEQFF
J: TRBJ2-1; V: TRBV19; D: TRBD2; size: .; DNA: TGTGCCAGTCGGCGGGAGTGGGACAATGAGCAGTTCTTC; CDR3: CASRREWDNEQFF
J: TRBJ2-5; V: TRBV25-1; D: TRBD1; size: .; DNA: TGTGCCACAACAGGGGACAGGGGGGTGGAGACCCAGTACTTC; CDR3: CATTGDRGVETQYF
J: TRBJ2-7; V: TRBV7-9; D: .; size: .; DNA: TGTGCCAGCGCGGAAGACGGCTCATACGAGCAGTACTTC; CDR3: CASAEDGSYEQYF
J: TRBJ2-1; V: TRBV4-1; D: .; size: .; DNA: TGCGCCAGCAGCCAAGCTAGGTACAATGAGCAGTTCTTC; CDR3: CASSQARYNEQFF
J: TRBJ2-1; V: TRBV11-2; D: TRBD1; size: .; DNA: TGTGCCAGCAGCACAAGGGACAGTCAGGGGCTCAATGAGCAGTTCTTC; CDR3: CASSTRDSQGLNEQFF
J: TRBJ2-7; V: TRBV7-9; D: .; size: .; DNA: TGTGCCACCAGGAAGCCCCGTTACGAGCAGTACTTC; CDR3: CATRKPRYEQYF
J: TRBJ2-5; V: TRBV9; D: TRBD1; size: .; DNA: TGTGCCAGCAGCCGGGACAGTGACTCTCAAGAGACCCAGTACTTC; CDR3: CASSRDSDSQETQYF
J: TRBJ2-1; V: TRBV5-1; D: TRBD2; size: .; DNA: TGCGCCAGCTACGGCGCCGAATCGGGACTAGCCAGGCGGGAGCAGTTCTTC; CDR3: CASYGAESGLARREQFF
J: TRBJ2-7; V: TRBV6-5; D: .; size: .; DNA: TGTGCCAGCAGTTACTCGAAGACTAGGTACTCCTACGAGCAGTACTTC; CDR3: CASSYSKTRYSYEQYF
J: TRBJ2-1; V: TRBV4-3; D: .; size: .; DNA: TGCGCCAGCAGCCAGGAGGGTAGGTCTGGGAATGAGCAGTTCTTC; CDR3: CASSQEGRSGNEQFF
J: TRBJ2-7; V: TRBV28; D: TRBD2; size: .; DNA: TGTGCCAGCAGTTCCGACAGCGGGAGGGAGTCCTACGAGCAGTACTTC; CDR3: CASSSDSGRESYEQYF
J: TRBJ1-4; V: TRBV28; D: TRBD1; size: once; DNA: TGTGCCAGCAGTGCCCGGACAGGGATGGATGAAAAACTGTTTTTT; CDR3: CASSARTGMDEKLFF
J: TRBJ2-5; V: TRBV5-4; D: TRBD2; size: .; DNA: TGTGCCAGCAGTGGGACTAGCGTGTCGGAGACCCAGTACTTC; CDR3: CASSGTSVSETQYF
J: TRBJ2-1; V: TRBV28; D: .; size: .; DNA: TGTGCCAGCAGTCCACCGGACTACCGTTTTATCTACAATGAGCAGTTCTTC; CDR3: CASSPPDYRFIYNEQFF
J: TRBJ1-1; V: TRBV7-6; D: TRBD1; size: .; DNA: TGTGCCAGCAGCTTAGGGACAGGCCTCATGAACACTGAAGCTTTCTTT; CDR3: CASSLGTGLMNTEAFF
J: TRBJ1-1; V: TRBV4-3; D: TRBD1; size: .; DNA: TGCGCCAGCAGTACGGACAGGTTAAACACTGAAGCTTTCTTT; CDR3: CASSTDRLNTEAFF
J: TRBJ1-2; V: TRBV29-1; D: .; size: .; DNA: TGCAGCGTAAACGAGGCTAACTATGGCTACACCTTC; CDR3: CSVNEANYGYTF
J: TRBJ2-7; V: TRBV2; D: .; size: .; DNA: TGTGCCAGCAGAGAGCCTTCCTACGAGCAGTACTTC; CDR3: CASREPSYEQYF
J: TRBJ1-2; V: TRBV14; D: TRBD1; size: .; DNA: TGTGCCAGCAGCGACGGACAGGGGGCTTATGGCTACACCTTC; CDR3: CASSDGQGAYGYTF
J: TRBJ2-5; V: TRBV11-2; D: .; size: .; DNA: TGTGCCAGCAGCTCACCCGGGTGGGAGACCCAGTACTTC; CDR3: CASSSPGWETQYF
J: TRBJ2-3; V: TRBV28; D: TRBD2; size: .; DNA: TGTGCCAGCAGTTTGACTAGCGGGAGGGACTCAGATACGCAGTATTTT; CDR3: CASSLTSGRDSDTQYF